This T cell receptor beta chain was identified during a study of cytotoxic CD8 clonotypes in ibrutinib-treated CLL. The study's findings and limits: For progressing versus sustained-remission patients, sampling times were not the same.

TCRdb's copy holds only in-frame clones and misses some; the assay was immunoSEQ multiplex PCR. The data show about 300,000 clones, with approximately 79% seen just once and around 5.3% held by the top ten. Comments on this clone: The target antigen is unknown.

J was trimmed by 7 bases and V by 4 bases; bases with no gene match: 9. CDR3 length: 15 residues. In germline, CDR1 is SGDLS, CDR2 YYNGEE. The chain is built from TRBV9 and TRBJ1-3; 9 bases are shared with TRBD1. The TCR originated in a human donor with chronic lymphocytic leukemia. The sample in question was PBMCs, obtained at disease progression, from a patient treated with ibrutinib. The CDR3 coding sequence is TGTGCCAGCAGCCCCCGAGGGGACAGGGTGAACACCATATATTTT. It is translated as CASSPRGDRVNTIYF.